These 29 T cell receptor beta chains originate from one sample sequenced in a study of monozygotic twins with inflammatory bowel disease. TCRdb reprocessed the 5' RACE reads and stores each CDR3 protein as one record, lacking DNA. The listing records approximately 330,000 distinct CDR3 sequences. Sequencing was performed on blood. The receptors come from a human donor with ulcerative colitis or Crohn's disease, or a healthy co-twin of an affected twin (not recorded which).

This chain uses TRBV5-5 with TRBJ2-3. This CDR3 comprises 14 residues. Germline CDR1 and CDR2: SGHKS and YYEKEE (reference sequence). The CDR3 sequence: CASSFVGGTDTQYF.

The rearrangement uses TRBV6-1 and TRBJ1-1. This CDR3 contains 13 residues. Germline-derived CDR1 and CDR2 are MNHNS and SASEGT. CDR3 region: CASRTALYTEAFF.

V is TRBV5-1 and J is TRBJ1-2; TCRdb's assignment of TRBD1 cannot be checked, as there is no DNA. The length of the CDR3 is 14 residues. Germline V gene data show CDR1 as SGHRS and CDR2 as YFSETQ. The CDR3 protein is CASSDPEGGYGYTF.

The chain uses TRBV29-1 and TRBJ2-1; TCRdb designates TRBD1, a call that cannot be tested without DNA. CDR3 size: 15 residues. The germline gives CDR1 SQVTM, CDR2 ANQGSEA. CDR3 sequence reads: CSVKPGLSSYNEQFF.

The chain has TRBV20-1 and TRBJ1-1; the TRBD1 assignment by TCRdb is unverifiable without DNA. Germline V lookup: CDR1 DFQATT, CDR2 SNEGSKA (reference sequence). CDR3 size: 13 residues. The CDR3 loop is CSAPSTGFTEAFF.

The rearrangement joins TRBV5-5 to TRBJ2-1; TCRdb designates TRBD2, a call that cannot be tested without DNA. The CDR3 has 14 amino acids. Germline lookup yields CDR1 SGHKS and CDR2 YYEKEE (reference sequence). The CDR3 spells CASSLLGSRDEQFF.

The V call is TRBV12-3 or TRBV12-4, the J call TRBJ1-4. The CDR3 has 15 residues. The CDR3 sequence: CASSKRSSPYEKLFF.

V and J are TRBV7-9 and TRBJ1-1. Germline-derived CDR1 and CDR2 are SEHNR and FQNEAQ (reference sequence). The CDR3 is made up of 16 amino acids. The CDR3 is CASSTRSRTENTEAFF.

The J gene is TRBJ1-5, the V gene TRBV20-1. The CDR3 is 16 residues long. Germline loops: CDR1 DFQATT, CDR2 SNEGSKA (reference sequence). Here the CDR3 reads CSARATWGFRNQPQHF.

V gene TRBV5-1 combines with J gene TRBJ2-3; as DNA is missing, the TRBD2 call by TCRdb cannot be tested. The CDR3 has 18 residues. The V gene's germline CDR1 is SGHRS and CDR2 YFSETQ. The CDR3 protein is CASSLEGGHLQLTDTRGF.

V and J are TRBV6-5 and TRBJ1-1. CDR3 length: 13 amino acids. Germline V lookup: CDR1 MNHEY, CDR2 SVGAGI. The CDR3 sequence is CASSYAVNTEAFF.

The J gene is TRBJ2-3, the V gene TRBV27; TCRdb proposes TRBD1, but this gene call is untestable without DNA. Looked up from germline, CDR1 is MNHEY and CDR2 is SMNVEV (reference sequence). The CDR3 is made up of 15 amino acids. CDR3 loop: CASSFWGQGLDTQYF.

V and J are TRBV6-1 and TRBJ1-6; without DNA, the TCRdb call of TRBD1 cannot be checked. The length of the CDR3 is 14 residues. Germline CDR1 is MNHNS and CDR2 is SASEGT. This CDR3 reads CASSTGTGVSPLHF.

The rearrangement joins TRBV19 to TRBJ1-5. Germline CDR1 and CDR2: LNHDA and SQIVND (reference sequence). The CDR3 spans 18 residues. The CDR3 sequence: CASSIVALGGGTDQPQHF.

The chain carries TRBV11-2 and TRBJ2-7. This CDR3 spans 13 amino acids. Germline V gene sequence: CDR1 SGHAT, CDR2 FQNNGV. CDR3 sequence: CASSPRHRGEQYF.

The V and J genes are TRBV25-1 and TRBJ2-7; the D call from TCRdb, TRBD1, cannot be confirmed without DNA. This CDR3 spans 21 amino acids. The germline gives CDR1 MGHDK, CDR2 SYGVNS. The CDR3 here is CASSDDSPRGSDVDGTYEQYF.

V usage is TRBV7-2 and J usage is TRBJ2-3; checking the TCRdb D call of TRBD1 is not possible without DNA. Germline values: CDR1 SGHTA, CDR2 FQGNSA. The CDR3 is made up of 12 amino acids. CDR3 sequence: CASSTGQGLMYF.

The chain has TRBV7-2 and TRBJ2-1. This CDR3 is built from 15 residues. Germline V gives CDR1 SGHTA, CDR2 FQGNSA. CDR3 in amino acids: CASSLQSSSYNEQFF.

V usage is TRBV6-1 and J usage is TRBJ2-7; checking the TCRdb D call of TRBD2 is not possible without DNA. This CDR3 has 16 amino acids. Germline V lookup: CDR1 MNHNS, CDR2 SASEGT. The CDR3: CASSPGTGLASYEQYF.

The rearrangement uses TRBV20-1 and TRBJ2-5. CDR3 size: 15 residues. The germline CDR1 and CDR2 sequences are DFQATT and SNEGSKA (reference sequence). The CDR3 loop reads CSARDRLAGQETQYF.

The chain links TRBV5-5 to TRBJ2-1; the D call of TRBD1 rests on TCRdb alone, since no DNA is present to check it. Germline lookup yields CDR1 SGHKS and CDR2 YYEKEE (reference sequence). The CDR3 has 14 amino acids. This CDR3 is CASSLEQGYNEQFF.

V usage is TRBV20-1 and J usage is TRBJ1-5; TCRdb names TRBD1, which stays unverified in the absence of DNA. Germline V gives CDR1 DFQATT, CDR2 SNEGSKA (reference sequence). The CDR3 consists of 16 residues. The CDR3 loop is CSARAPGQGSNQPQHF.

This CDR3 reads CASSYARDRALSNQPQHF. The gene calls are TRBV6-2 or TRBV6-3 and TRBJ1-5; the TCRdb D gene call, TRBD1, has no DNA to confirm it. The germline V gene encodes CDR1 MNHEY and CDR2 SVGEGT. CDR3 length equals 18 residues.

The CDR3: CASSLAAGSEQYF. The V gene is TRBV7-2, the J gene TRBJ2-7; the TCRdb D gene call, TRBD2, has no DNA to confirm it. CDR1 SGHTA and CDR2 FQGNSA come from the germline V gene. This CDR3 comprises 13 residues.

The gene calls are TRBV15 and TRBJ1-6; TCRdb designates TRBD1, a call that cannot be tested without DNA. This CDR3 is built from 15 residues. Germline CDR1 LNHNV, CDR2 YYDKDF (reference sequence). This CDR3 reads CATSRDPQGSSPLHF. Full variable domain (missing parts from reference TRBV15 and TRBJ1-6): DAMVIQNPRYQVTQFGKPVTLSCSQTLNHNVMYWYQQKSSQAPKLLFHYYDKDFNNEADTPDNFQSRRPNTSFCFLDIRSPGLGDTAMYLCATSRDPQGSSPLHFGNGTRLTVT.

The genes are TRBV5-1 and TRBJ2-7; TCRdb returns TRBD1, unconfirmable since there is no DNA. Germline lookup yields CDR1 SGHRS and CDR2 YFSETQ. The CDR3 has 17 amino acids. CDR3 sequence: CASSRDTGWEGSYEQYF.

This chain links TRBV4-2 with TRBJ2-3; TCRdb outputs TRBD2, but without DNA this stays unchecked. The CDR3 consists of 16 residues. CDR1 is LGHNA and CDR2 is YNFKEQ in the germline V gene. The CDR3 reads CASSHLEGSVADTQYF.

CDR3 loop: CASGHRDRGTYEQYF. The J gene is TRBJ2-7, the V gene TRBV3-1; the TCRdb call, TRBD1, lacks DNA for checking. CDR1 is LGHDT, CDR2 YNNKEL, per germline (reference sequence). The CDR3 is made up of 15 amino acids.

V is TRBV25-1 and J is TRBJ2-1; the TCRdb call, TRBD2, lacks DNA for checking. The CDR3 is 17 amino acids. Germline CDR1 reads MGHDK; CDR2 reads SYGVNS. The CDR3 spells CASSPRGLAGSYNEQFF.